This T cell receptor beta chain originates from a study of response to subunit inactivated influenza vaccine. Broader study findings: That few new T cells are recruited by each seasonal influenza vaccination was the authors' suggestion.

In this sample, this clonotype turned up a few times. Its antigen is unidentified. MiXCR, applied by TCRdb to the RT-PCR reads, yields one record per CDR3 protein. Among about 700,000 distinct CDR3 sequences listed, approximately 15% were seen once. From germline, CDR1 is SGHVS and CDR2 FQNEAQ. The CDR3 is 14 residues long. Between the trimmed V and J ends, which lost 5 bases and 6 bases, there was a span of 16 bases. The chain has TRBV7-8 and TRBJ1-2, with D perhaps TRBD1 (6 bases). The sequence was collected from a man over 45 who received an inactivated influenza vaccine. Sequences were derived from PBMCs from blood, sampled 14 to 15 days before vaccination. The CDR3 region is CASSPGVGFNGYTF. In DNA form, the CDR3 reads TGTGCCAGCAGCCCAGGGGTGGGATTTAATGGCTACACCTTC.